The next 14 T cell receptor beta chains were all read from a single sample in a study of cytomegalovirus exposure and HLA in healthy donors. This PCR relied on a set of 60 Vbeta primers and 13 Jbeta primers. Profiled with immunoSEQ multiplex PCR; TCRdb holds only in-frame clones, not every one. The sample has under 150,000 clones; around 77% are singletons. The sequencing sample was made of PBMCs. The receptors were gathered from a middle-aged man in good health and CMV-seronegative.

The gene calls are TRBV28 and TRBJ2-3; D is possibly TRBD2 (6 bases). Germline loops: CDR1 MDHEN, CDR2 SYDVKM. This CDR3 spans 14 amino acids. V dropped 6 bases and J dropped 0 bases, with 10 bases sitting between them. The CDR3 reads CASRPGTSTDTQYF. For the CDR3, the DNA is TGTGCCAGCAGACCAGGGACTAGCACAGATACGCAGTATTTT. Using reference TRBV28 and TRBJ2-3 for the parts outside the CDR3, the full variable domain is DVKVTQSSRYLVKRTGEKVFLECVQDMDHENMFWYRQDPGLGLRLIYFSYDVKMKEKGDIPEGYSVSREKKERFSLILESASTNQTSMYLCASRPGTSTDTQYFGPGTRLTVL.

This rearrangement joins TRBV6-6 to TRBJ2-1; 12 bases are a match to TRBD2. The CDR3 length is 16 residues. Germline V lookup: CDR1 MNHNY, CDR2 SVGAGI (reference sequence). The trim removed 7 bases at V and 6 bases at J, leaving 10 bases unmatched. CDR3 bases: TGTGCCAGCACCCTAACCGGACTAGCGGGATTCAATGAGCAGTTCTTC. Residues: CASTLTGLAGFNEQFF.

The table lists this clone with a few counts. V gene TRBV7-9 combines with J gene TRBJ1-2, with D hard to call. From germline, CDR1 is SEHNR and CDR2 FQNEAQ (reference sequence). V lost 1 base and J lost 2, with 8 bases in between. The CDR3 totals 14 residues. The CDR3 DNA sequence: TGTGCCAGCAGCTTAGGTCCGGGGAACTATGGCTACACCTTC. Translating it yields CASSLGPGNYGYTF.

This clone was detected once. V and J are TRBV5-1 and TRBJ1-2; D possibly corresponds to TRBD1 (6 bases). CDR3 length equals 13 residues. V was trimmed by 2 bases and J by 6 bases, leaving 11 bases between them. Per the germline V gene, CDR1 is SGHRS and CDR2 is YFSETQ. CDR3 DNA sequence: TGCGCCAGCAGCTTCGGGGGGGCTAATGGCTACACCTTC. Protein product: CASSFGGANGYTF.

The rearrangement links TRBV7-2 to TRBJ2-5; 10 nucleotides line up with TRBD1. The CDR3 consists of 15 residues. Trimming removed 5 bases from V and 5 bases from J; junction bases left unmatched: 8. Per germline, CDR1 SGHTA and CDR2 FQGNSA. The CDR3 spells CASSRGDRGAETQYF. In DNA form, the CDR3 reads TGTGCCAGCAGCCGGGGGGACAGGGGAGCTGAGACCCAGTACTTC.

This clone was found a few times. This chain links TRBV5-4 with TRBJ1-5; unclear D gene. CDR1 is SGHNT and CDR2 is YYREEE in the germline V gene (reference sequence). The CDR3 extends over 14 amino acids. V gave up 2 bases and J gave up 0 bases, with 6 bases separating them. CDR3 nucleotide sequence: TGTGCCAGCAGCTTAACGGGTAGCAATCAGCCCCAGCATTTT. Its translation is CASSLTGSNQPQHF.

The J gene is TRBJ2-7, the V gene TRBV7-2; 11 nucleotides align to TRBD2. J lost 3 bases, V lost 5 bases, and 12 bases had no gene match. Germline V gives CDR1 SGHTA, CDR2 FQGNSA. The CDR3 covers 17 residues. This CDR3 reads CASSHPPTSGRHYEQYF. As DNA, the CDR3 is TGTGCCAGCAGCCATCCCCCTACTAGCGGGAGACACTACGAGCAGTACTTC.

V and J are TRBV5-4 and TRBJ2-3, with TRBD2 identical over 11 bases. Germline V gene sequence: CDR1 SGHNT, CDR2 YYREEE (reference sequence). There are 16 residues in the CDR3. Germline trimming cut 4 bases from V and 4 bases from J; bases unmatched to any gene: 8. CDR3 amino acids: CASSLRLAGTSDTQYF. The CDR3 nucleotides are TGTGCCAGCAGCCTCCGACTAGCGGGAACCTCAGATACGCAGTATTTT.

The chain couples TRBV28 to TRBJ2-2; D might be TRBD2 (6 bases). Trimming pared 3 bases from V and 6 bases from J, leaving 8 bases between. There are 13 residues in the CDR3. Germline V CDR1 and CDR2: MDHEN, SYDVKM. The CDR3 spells CASSFGGSGELFF. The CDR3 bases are TGTGCCAGCAGTTTCGGGGGATCCGGGGAGCTGTTTTTT.

The CDR3 loop reads CASSILLAGSSYEQYF. CDR3 nucleotide sequence: TGTGCCAGCAGCATTTTACTAGCGGGTAGCTCCTACGAGCAGTACTTC. This chain uses TRBV28 with TRBJ2-7; 9 bases fit TRBD2. The germline CDR1 and CDR2 sequences are MDHEN and SYDVKM. After removal of 6 bases from V and 0 bases from J, the junction contained 9 bases not matched to a gene. The CDR3 has 16 amino acids.

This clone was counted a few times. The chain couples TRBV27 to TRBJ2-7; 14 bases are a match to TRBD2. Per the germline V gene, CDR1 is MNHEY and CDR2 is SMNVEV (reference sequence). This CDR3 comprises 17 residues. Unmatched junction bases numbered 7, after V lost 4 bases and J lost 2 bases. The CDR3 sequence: CASSSGTSGRPTYEQYF. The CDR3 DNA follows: TGTGCCAGCAGTTCCGGGACTAGCGGGAGACCCACCTACGAGCAGTACTTC.

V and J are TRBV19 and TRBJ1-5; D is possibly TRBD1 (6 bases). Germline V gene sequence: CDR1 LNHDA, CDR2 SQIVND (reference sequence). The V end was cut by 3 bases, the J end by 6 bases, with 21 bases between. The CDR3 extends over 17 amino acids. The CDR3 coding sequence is TGTGCCAGTAGTATTCAGGGGCCAGGGATTCCGGGTCAGCCCCAGCATTTT. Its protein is CASSIQGPGIPGQPQHF.

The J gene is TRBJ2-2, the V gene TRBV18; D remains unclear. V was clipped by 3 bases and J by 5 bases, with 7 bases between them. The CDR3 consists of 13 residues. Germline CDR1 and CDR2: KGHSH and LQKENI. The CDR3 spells CASSPQWTGELFF. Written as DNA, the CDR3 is TGTGCCAGCTCACCGCAGTGGACCGGGGAGCTGTTTTTT.

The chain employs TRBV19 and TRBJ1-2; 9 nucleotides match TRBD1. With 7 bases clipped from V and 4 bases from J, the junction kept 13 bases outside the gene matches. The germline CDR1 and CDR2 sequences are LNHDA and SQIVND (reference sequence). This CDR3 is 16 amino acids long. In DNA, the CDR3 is TGTGCCAGTAAGGACAGGGGAAATCCAAGGGGCTATGGCTACACCTTC. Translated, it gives CASKDRGNPRGYGYTF.